The 3 T cell receptor beta chains below all came from one sample that was sequenced in a study of T cell repertoires in cytomegalovirus infection. MiXCR, run by TCRdb on the reads, gives a single entry per CDR3 protein. The sample gives almost 300,000 distinct CDR3 sequences, about 9.2% of which show up once; less than 3% is in the top ten. The specimen was PBMCs. These receptors were collected from a human donor in good health (CMV status not recorded). Some clones in this sample may be carry-over from other donors' samples.

In this sample, this clonotype turned up many times. The rearrangement uses TRBV6-5 and TRBJ2-7, with D possibly TRBD1 on 6 matching bases. V shed 0 bases and J shed 4 bases, with 16 bases lying between them. The CDR3 has 16 residues. The V gene's germline CDR1 is MNHEY and CDR2 SVGAGI. For the CDR3, the DNA is TGTGCCAGCAGTTACTCGGTTTTAGGACAGTCGTACGAGCAGTACTTC. It specifies CASSYSVLGQSYEQYF.

This clonotype came up many times. This chain joins TRBV7-9 and TRBJ2-1; 14 bases map to TRBD2. The length of the CDR3 is 16 residues. Germline V gene sequence: CDR1 SEHNR, CDR2 FQNEAQ (reference sequence). J gave up 5 bases and V 6 bases, and 6 bases lay outside the gene matches. The CDR3 is CASSWTSGGSHNEQFF. The CDR3 coding sequence is TGTGCCAGCAGTTGGACTAGCGGGGGGTCTCACAATGAGCAGTTCTTC. Looking up the rest from reference TRBV7-9 and TRBJ2-1 gives the full variable domain: DTGVSQNPRHKITKRGQNVTFRCDPISEHNRLYWYRQTLGQGPEFLTYFQNEAQLEKSRLLSDRFSAERPKGSFSTLEIQRTEQGDSAMYLCASSWTSGGSHNEQFFGPGTRLTVL.

This clonotype was observed a handful of times. The chain couples TRBV10-3 to TRBJ1-2, with D possibly TRBD1 on 6 matching bases. From germline, CDR1 is ENHRY and CDR2 SYGVKD. V was trimmed by 4 bases and J by 4 bases, leaving 10 bases between them. The CDR3 has 13 residues. The DNA of the CDR3 is TGTGCCATCAGTGCTGGACAGATCTATGGCTACACCTTC. Translated: CAISAGQIYGYTF.